Presented here are 15 T cell receptor beta chains from one specimen sequenced in a study of blood T cell repertoires in COVID-19. Measured with immunoSEQ multiplex PCR; TCRdb has only the in-frame clones, and not every one. The table lists some 200,000 clones, roughly 82% of them singletons. The sample consisted of PBMCs or T cells enriched from blood (not recorded which). Source of these receptors: a man in his forties who had recovered from COVID-19.

The gene calls are TRBV30 and TRBJ2-7; D possibly corresponds to TRBD2 (7 bases). V dropped 0 bases and J dropped 12 bases, with 18 bases sitting between them. From germline, CDR1 is GTSNPN and CDR2 SVGIG (reference sequence). This CDR3 has 13 amino acids. The CDR3 loop is CAWSVLSGVGGYF. CDR3 bases: TGTGCCTGGAGTGTACTCAGCGGGGTAGGGGGGTACTTC.

This clone was seen just once. The chain couples TRBV4-2 to TRBJ1-6, with 7 bases fitting TRBD1. From germline, CDR1 is LGHNA and CDR2 YNFKEQ. V trimming: 10 bases; J trimming: 8 bases; junction bases outside the gene matches: 11. This CDR3 has 14 amino acids. This CDR3 reads CATRGGTAYSPLHF. DNA for the CDR3: TGTGCCACCCGTGGGGGGACAGCCTATTCACCCCTCCACTTT.

The sample holds many counts of this clone. The gene calls are TRBV24-1 and TRBJ2-7, with a weak D call TRBD2 (5 bases). Deletions cut 7 bases from V and 1 base from J, with 13 bases between. In germline, CDR1 is KGHDR, CDR2 SFDVKD. The CDR3 has 14 amino acids. The CDR3 here is CATRGTRSSYEQYV. CDR3 DNA: TGTGCCACCAGGGGCACTAGATCGTCCTACGAGCAGTACGTC.

The chain recombines TRBV5-1 with TRBJ1-1; TRBD1 aligns across 7 bases. J was trimmed by 2 bases and V by 4 bases; bases with no gene match: 8. The CDR3 runs to 15 residues. Germline CDR1 is SGHRS and CDR2 is YFSETQ. CDR3 in amino acids: CASSIRDRFNTEAFF. For the CDR3, the DNA is TGCGCCAGCAGCATAAGGGACAGATTCAACACTGAAGCTTTCTTT. Full variable domain (remainder filled in from reference TRBV5-1 and TRBJ1-1): KAGVTQTPRYLIKTRGQQVTLSCSPISGHRSVSWYQQTPGQGLQFLFEYFSETQRNKGNFPGRFSGRQFSNSRSEMNVSTLELGDSALYLCASSIRDRFNTEAFFGQGTRLTVV.

CDR3 in DNA: TGTGCCAGCAGTTTGGGAGAGAATCAGCCCCAGCATTTT. It is translated as CASSLGENQPQHF. The V gene is TRBV12-3 or TRBV12-4, the J gene TRBJ1-5; D remains unclear. V lost 3 bases, J lost 4 bases, and 7 bases lay in between. The CDR3 length is 13 residues.

The chain is built from TRBV30 and TRBJ2-2; 8 bases are shared with TRBD2. Germline CDR1 reads GTSNPN; CDR2 reads SVGIG (reference sequence). The CDR3 covers 15 residues. With V trimmed by 3 bases and J by 4 bases, 7 bases remained unmatched. The CDR3 loop reads CAWSRGLAGTGELFF. The CDR3 nucleotides are TGTGCCTGGAGCCGAGGACTAGCCGGCACCGGGGAGCTGTTTTTT.

This clone was observed once. The chain recombines TRBV6-6 with TRBJ1-1; tentative D call: TRBD1 (6 bases). CDR1 and CDR2 (germline): MNHNY, SVGAGI (reference sequence). The CDR3 runs 15 residues. V gave up 7 bases and J gave up 1 base, with 16 bases separating them. For the CDR3, the DNA is TGTGCCAGCATCTACCAGGGGACGCCGAACACTGAAGCTTTCTTT. Protein sequence: CASIYQGTPNTEAFF.

The chain uses TRBV5-5 and TRBJ1-6; 10 nucleotides agree with TRBD1. V was pared by 3 bases and J by 7 bases, with 7 bases of the junction left unmatched. Germline V lookup: CDR1 SGHKS, CDR2 YYEKEE (reference sequence). This CDR3 has 16 amino acids. CDR3 sequence reads: CASSSGWDRGNSPLHF. Here the CDR3 DNA reads TGTGCCAGCAGCTCGGGATGGGACAGGGGAAATTCACCCCTCCACTTT.

The genes are TRBV30 and TRBJ1-1; 7 bases match TRBD1. This CDR3 has 13 amino acids. J was trimmed by 6 bases and V by 2 bases; bases with no gene match: 6. From germline, CDR1 is GTSNPN and CDR2 SVGIG (reference sequence). For the CDR3, the DNA is TGTGCCTGGAGTAAGGGGGCGAGGGCTGAAGCTTTCTTT. This sequence encodes CAWSKGARAEAFF.

V gene TRBV4-3 combines with J gene TRBJ2-1, with D possibly TRBD1 on 6 matching bases. The CDR3 sequence is 14 residues long. V lost 3 bases and J 9 bases, leaving 15 bases between the germline ends. Germline CDR1 LGHNA, CDR2 YSLEER. The chain's CDR3 is CASSHAPQGTEQFF. CDR3 DNA: TGCGCCAGCAGCCATGCACCACAGGGTACTGAGCAGTTCTTC.

The chain has TRBV9 and TRBJ2-5, with 12 bases that match TRBD2. The trim removed 3 bases at V and 3 bases at J, leaving 3 bases unmatched. CDR3 length equals 15 residues. CDR1 and CDR2 (germline): SGDLS, YYNGEE. The CDR3 sequence is CASSAWTSGKETQYF. DNA for the CDR3: TGTGCCAGCAGCGCTTGGACTAGCGGGAAAGAGACCCAGTACTTC.

The chain recombines TRBV6-2 or TRBV6-3 with TRBJ1-5; D remains ambiguous. The CDR3 extends over 15 amino acids. In germline, CDR1 is MNHEY, CDR2 SVGEGT. Trimming stripped 0 bases from V and 0 bases from J, with 6 bases between. The CDR3: CASSYSSYSNQPQHF. CDR3 nucleotides: TGTGCCAGCAGTTACTCGAGCTATAGCAATCAGCCCCAGCATTTT.

The genes are TRBV19 and TRBJ2-2; 8 nucleotides match TRBD1. The CDR3 is 14 residues long. The germline V gene has CDR1 LNHDA and CDR2 SQIVND (reference sequence). J was trimmed by 5 bases and V by 9 bases; bases with no gene match: 8. The CDR3 spells CASSTTGGTGELFF. CDR3 sequence (DNA): TGTGCCAGCTCTACTACAGGGGGAACCGGGGAGCTGTTTTTT.

The V and J genes are TRBV20-1 and TRBJ2-3, with TRBD2 matching over 9 bases. The CDR3 extends over 15 amino acids. Unmatched junction bases numbered 6, after V lost 3 bases and J lost 2 bases. In germline, CDR1 is DFQATT, CDR2 SNEGSKA (reference sequence). The CDR3 here is CSASGLAGYTDTQYF. DNA of the CDR3: TGCAGTGCTAGTGGTCTAGCGGGGTACACAGATACGCAGTATTTT.

This chain uses TRBV19 with TRBJ1-6, with TRBD1 as a possible D gene (5 bases). V was cut by 1 base and J by 12 bases, with 22 bases left in between. This CDR3 is built from 17 residues. Per germline, CDR1 LNHDA and CDR2 SQIVND (reference sequence). CDR3 sequence: CASSIGGGSLVSGPLHF. The DNA of the CDR3 is TGTGCCAGTAGTATAGGCGGGGGAAGTCTCGTATCCGGACCCCTCCACTTT.